This is a list of T cell receptor beta chains from one sample in a study of control samples from healthy donors and cancer patients. Libraries were prepared by immunoSEQ multiplex PCR; TCRdb keeps only in-frame clonotypes and omits some of them. This sample has around 140,000 clones, with around 92% found just once. Sequencing input: PBMCs. These receptors came from a man aged 45-60 years with head and neck cancer. CDR3s include the opening cysteine and the closing phenylalanine or tryptophan. Fields, in order: V gene, clone size, J gene, D gene, CDR3 protein, CDR3 DNA. D genes are given only for firm matches. Clone sizes are given selectively: once, few, many, or a class where the clone is expanded.

V gene: TRBV11-2; clone size: -; J gene: TRBJ1-6; D gene: -; CDR3 protein: CASSPMNSPLHF; CDR3 DNA: TGTGCCAGCAGCCCCATGAATTCACCCCTCCACTTT
V gene: TRBV19; clone size: -; J gene: TRBJ2-7; D gene: TRBD1; CDR3 protein: CASSTGTGGYEQYF; CDR3 DNA: TGTGCCAGTAGCACCGGGACAGGTGGGTACGAGCAGTACTTC
V gene: TRBV5-1; clone size: once; J gene: TRBJ2-3; D gene: -; CDR3 protein: CASSLVGVGDTQYF; CDR3 DNA: TGCGCCAGCAGCTTGGTGGGGGTCGGGGATACGCAGTATTTT
V gene: TRBV27; clone size: -; J gene: TRBJ2-7; D gene: TRBD1; CDR3 protein: CASSLGTGPSKQYF; CDR3 DNA: TGTGCCAGCAGCCTGGGGACAGGGCCCTCTAAGCAGTACTTC
V gene: TRBV27; clone size: -; J gene: TRBJ2-7; D gene: -; CDR3 protein: CASSYRLAEYEQYF; CDR3 DNA: TGTGCCAGCAGTTACCGCCTAGCCGAGTACGAGCAGTACTTC
V gene: TRBV7-3; clone size: -; J gene: TRBJ1-1; D gene: TRBD1; CDR3 protein: CASSRGTNTEAFF; CDR3 DNA: TGTGCCAGCTCCAGGGGGACGAACACTGAAGCTTTCTTT
V gene: TRBV2; clone size: once; J gene: TRBJ2-3; D gene: TRBD2; CDR3 protein: CASSGLAGYTDTQYF; CDR3 DNA: TGTGCCAGCAGTGGACTAGCGGGGTACACAGATACGCAGTATTTT
V gene: TRBV6-2/TRBV6-3; clone size: -; J gene: TRBJ1-5; D gene: -; CDR3 protein: CASSYESLYEPQHF; CDR3 DNA: TGTGCCAGCAGTTACGAGTCCCTTTATGAGCCCCAGCATTTT
V gene: TRBV10-1; clone size: few; J gene: TRBJ1-1; D gene: -; CDR3 protein: CASSSDKNTEAFF; CDR3 DNA: TGCGCCAGCAGTTCTGACAAAAACACTGAAGCTTTCTTT
V gene: TRBV19; clone size: -; J gene: TRBJ1-6; D gene: -; CDR3 protein: CASAKGYGNSPLHF; CDR3 DNA: TGTGCCAGCGCGAAGGGCTATGGGAATTCACCCCTCCACTTT
V gene: TRBV4-2; clone size: -; J gene: TRBJ2-3; D gene: TRBD1; CDR3 protein: CASSQEGQGADTQYF; CDR3 DNA: TGTGCCAGCAGCCAAGAGGGACAGGGGGCAGATACGCAGTATTTT
V gene: TRBV27; clone size: -; J gene: TRBJ2-7; D gene: TRBD2; CDR3 protein: CASSLSRTSGRQYF; CDR3 DNA: TGTGCCAGCAGTTTATCGCGGACTAGCGGGAGGCAGTACTTC
V gene: TRBV23-1; clone size: once; J gene: TRBJ2-2; D gene: -; CDR3 protein: CASSQLQGNTGELFF; CDR3 DNA: TGCGCCAGCAGTCAGCTACAGGGGAACACCGGGGAGCTGTTTTTT
V gene: TRBV5-8; clone size: -; J gene: TRBJ2-1; D gene: -; CDR3 protein: CASSLVLRNEQFF; CDR3 DNA: TGTGCCAGCAGCTTGGTATTACGCAATGAGCAGTTCTTC
V gene: TRBV18; clone size: -; J gene: TRBJ2-1; D gene: -; CDR3 protein: CASSPFDRSLGGEQFF; CDR3 DNA: TGTGCCAGCTCACCCTTTGACAGGTCCCTTGGGGGTGAGCAGTTCTTC
V gene: TRBV11-2; clone size: -; J gene: TRBJ1-2; D gene: TRBD1; CDR3 protein: CASIHRGNGYTF; CDR3 DNA: TGTGCCAGCATACACAGGGGTAACGGCTACACCTTC
V gene: TRBV5-1; clone size: -; J gene: TRBJ1-3; D gene: -; CDR3 protein: CASSLEGVNTIYF; CDR3 DNA: TGCGCCAGCAGCTTGGAGGGGGTAAACACCATATATTTT
V gene: TRBV5-4; clone size: -; J gene: TRBJ2-5; D gene: -; CDR3 protein: CASSPRPGETQYF; CDR3 DNA: TGTGCCAGCAGCCCCCGTCCCGGGGAGACCCAGTACTTC
V gene: TRBV12-3/TRBV12-4; clone size: once; J gene: TRBJ1-1; D gene: -; CDR3 protein: CASSSGRGGAFF; CDR3 DNA: TGTGCCAGCAGTTCGGGGCGTGGAGGAGCTTTCTTT
V gene: TRBV19; clone size: -; J gene: TRBJ2-2; D gene: -; CDR3 protein: CASNRGASARELFF; CDR3 DNA: TGTGCCAGTAACCGCGGGGCCTCGGCGAGGGAGCTGTTTTTT
V gene: TRBV7-9; clone size: -; J gene: TRBJ1-6; D gene: -; CDR3 protein: CASSPSLLGVGNSPLHF; CDR3 DNA: TGTGCCAGCAGCCCGAGCTTATTAGGGGTGGGAAATTCACCCCTCCACTTT
V gene: TRBV18; clone size: -; J gene: TRBJ2-7; D gene: -; CDR3 protein: CASSPQGGFYEQYF; CDR3 DNA: TGTGCCAGCTCACCGCAGGGAGGTTTTTACGAGCAGTACTTC
V gene: TRBV9; clone size: -; J gene: TRBJ1-2; D gene: -; CDR3 protein: CASSPTQGTNYGYTF; CDR3 DNA: TGTGCCAGCAGCCCGACTCAGGGAACTAACTATGGCTACACCTTC
V gene: TRBV2; clone size: -; J gene: TRBJ2-5; D gene: -; CDR3 protein: CAISSGETQYF; CDR3 DNA: TGTGCCATTAGTTCAGGAGAGACCCAGTACTTC
V gene: TRBV10-2; clone size: -; J gene: TRBJ2-7; D gene: TRBD1; CDR3 protein: CASSEPGDRGSSYEQYF; CDR3 DNA: TGCGCCAGCAGTGAGCCCGGGGACAGGGGCAGCTCCTACGAGCAGTACTTC
V gene: TRBV7-9; clone size: -; J gene: TRBJ2-1; D gene: TRBD2; CDR3 protein: CASSYSGREGEQFF; CDR3 DNA: TGTGCCAGCAGCTATTCGGGGAGGGAGGGTGAGCAGTTCTTC
V gene: TRBV27; clone size: once; J gene: TRBJ1-1; D gene: -; CDR3 protein: CASSLYWKNTEAFF; CDR3 DNA: TGTGCCAGCAGTTTATATTGGAAGAACACTGAGGCTTTCTTT
V gene: TRBV24-1; clone size: -; J gene: TRBJ2-4; D gene: TRBD1; CDR3 protein: CATSDPGQGGGDIQYF; CDR3 DNA: TGTGCCACCAGTGACCCCGGACAGGGGGGAGGTGACATTCAGTACTTC
V gene: TRBV6-6; clone size: -; J gene: TRBJ1-1; D gene: -; CDR3 protein: CASSHSNEAFF; CDR3 DNA: TGTGCCAGCAGTCATAGTAATGAAGCTTTCTTT
V gene: TRBV6-2/TRBV6-3; clone size: -; J gene: TRBJ2-1; D gene: TRBD2; CDR3 protein: CASSPLAASYNEQFF; CDR3 DNA: TGTGCCAGCAGTCCCCTAGCGGCGTCCTACAATGAGCAGTTCTTC
V gene: TRBV18; clone size: -; J gene: TRBJ2-7; D gene: -; CDR3 protein: CASSPLDRPSYEQYF; CDR3 DNA: TGTGCCAGCTCACCACTAGACCGCCCCTCCTACGAGCAGTACTTC
V gene: TRBV4-1; clone size: -; J gene: TRBJ2-2; D gene: -; CDR3 protein: CASSPSGATGELFF; CDR3 DNA: TGCGCCAGCAGCCCCTCGGGGGCCACCGGGGAGCTGTTTTTT